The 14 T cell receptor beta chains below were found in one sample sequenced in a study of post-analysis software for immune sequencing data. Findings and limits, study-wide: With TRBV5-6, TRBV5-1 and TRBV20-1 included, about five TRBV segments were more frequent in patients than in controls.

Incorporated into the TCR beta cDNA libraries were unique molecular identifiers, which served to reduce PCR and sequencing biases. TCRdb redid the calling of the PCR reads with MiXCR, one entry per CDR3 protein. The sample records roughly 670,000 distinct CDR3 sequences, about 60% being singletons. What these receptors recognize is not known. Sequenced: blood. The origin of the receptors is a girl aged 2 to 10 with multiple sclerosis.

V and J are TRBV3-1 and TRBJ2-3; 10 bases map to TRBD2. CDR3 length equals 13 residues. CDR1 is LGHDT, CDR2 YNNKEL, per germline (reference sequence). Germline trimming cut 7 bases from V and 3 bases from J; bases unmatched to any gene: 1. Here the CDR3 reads CASKTSGTDTQYF. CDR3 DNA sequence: TGTGCCAGCAAGACTAGCGGGACAGATACGCAGTATTTT.

The CDR3 nucleotides read TGCGCCAGCAGCTTGCCGGGGGGGCCGGTACAGGAGCAGTTCTTC. Its protein is CASSLPGGPVQEQFF. The chain uses TRBV5-1 and TRBJ2-1; TRBD2 aligns across 8 bases. CDR1 and CDR2 (germline): SGHRS, YFSETQ. This CDR3 has 15 amino acids. J was trimmed by 10 bases and V by 1 base; bases with no gene match: 10.

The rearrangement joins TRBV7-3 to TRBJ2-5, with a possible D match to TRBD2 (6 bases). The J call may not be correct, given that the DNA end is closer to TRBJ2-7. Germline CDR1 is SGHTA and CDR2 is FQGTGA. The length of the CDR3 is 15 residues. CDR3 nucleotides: TGTGCCAGCAGCTTAAGGGGCGGGAACCCCTACGAGCAGTACTTC. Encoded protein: CASSLRGGNPYEQYF.

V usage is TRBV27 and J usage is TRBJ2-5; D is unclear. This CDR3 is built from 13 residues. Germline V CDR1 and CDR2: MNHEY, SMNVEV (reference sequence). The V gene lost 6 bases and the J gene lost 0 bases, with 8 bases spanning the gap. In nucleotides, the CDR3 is TGTGCCAGCAGCCTCAAGTACCAAGAGACCCAGTACTTC. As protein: CASSLKYQETQYF.

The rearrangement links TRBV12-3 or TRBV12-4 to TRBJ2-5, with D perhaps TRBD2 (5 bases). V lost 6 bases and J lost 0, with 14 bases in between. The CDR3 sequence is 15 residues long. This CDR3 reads CASSLSGRNQETQYF. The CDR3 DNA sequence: TGTGCCAGCAGCTTATCGGGGAGAAACCAAGAGACCCAGTACTTC.

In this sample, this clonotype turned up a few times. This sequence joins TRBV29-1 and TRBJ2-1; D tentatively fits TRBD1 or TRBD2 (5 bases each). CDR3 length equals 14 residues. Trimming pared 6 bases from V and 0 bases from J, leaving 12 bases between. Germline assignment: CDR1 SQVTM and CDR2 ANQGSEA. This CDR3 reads CSVEGPSSYNEQFF. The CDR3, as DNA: TGCAGCGTAGAGGGGCCTAGCTCCTACAATGAGCAGTTCTTC.

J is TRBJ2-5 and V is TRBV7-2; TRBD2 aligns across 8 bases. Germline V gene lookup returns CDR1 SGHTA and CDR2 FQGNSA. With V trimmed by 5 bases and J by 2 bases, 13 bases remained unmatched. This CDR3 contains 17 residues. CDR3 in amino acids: CASSPFSGGFSQETQYF. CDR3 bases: TGTGCCAGCAGCCCCTTCAGCGGGGGCTTTTCACAAGAGACCCAGTACTTC.

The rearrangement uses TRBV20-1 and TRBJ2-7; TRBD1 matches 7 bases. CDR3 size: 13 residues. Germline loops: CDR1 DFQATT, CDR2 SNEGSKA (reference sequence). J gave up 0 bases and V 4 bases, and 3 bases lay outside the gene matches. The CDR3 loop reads CSAIGTASYEQYF. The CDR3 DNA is TGCAGTGCTATTGGGACAGCCTCCTACGAGCAGTACTTC.

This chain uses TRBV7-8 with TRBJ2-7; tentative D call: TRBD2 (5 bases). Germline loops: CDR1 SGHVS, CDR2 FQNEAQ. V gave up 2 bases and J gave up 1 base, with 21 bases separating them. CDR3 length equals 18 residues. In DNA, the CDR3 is TGTGCCAGCAGCTTACATCCCTTCTCGCTAGCCGATTCCTACGAGCAGTACTTC. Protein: CASSLHPFSLADSYEQYF.

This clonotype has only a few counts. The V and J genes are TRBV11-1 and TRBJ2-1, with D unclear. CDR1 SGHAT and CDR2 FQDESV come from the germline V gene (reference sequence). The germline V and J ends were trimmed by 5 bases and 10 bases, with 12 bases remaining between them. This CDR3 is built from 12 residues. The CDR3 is CASSPNRKEQFF. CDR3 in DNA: TGTGCCAGCAGCCCAAACCGGAAAGAGCAGTTCTTC. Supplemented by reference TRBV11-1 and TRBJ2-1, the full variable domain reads EAEVAQSPRYKITEKSQAVAFWCDPISGHATLYWYRQILGQGPELLVQFQDESVVDDSQLPKDRFSAERLKGVDSTLKIQPAELGDSAMYLCASSPNRKEQFFGPGTRLTVL.

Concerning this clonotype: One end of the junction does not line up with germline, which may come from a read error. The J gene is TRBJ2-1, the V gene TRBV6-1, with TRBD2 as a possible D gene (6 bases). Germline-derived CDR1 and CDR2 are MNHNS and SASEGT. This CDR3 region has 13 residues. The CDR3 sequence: CASRAGRFNEQFF. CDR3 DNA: TGTGCCAGCAGGGCGGGACGGTTTAATGAACAGTTCTTC.

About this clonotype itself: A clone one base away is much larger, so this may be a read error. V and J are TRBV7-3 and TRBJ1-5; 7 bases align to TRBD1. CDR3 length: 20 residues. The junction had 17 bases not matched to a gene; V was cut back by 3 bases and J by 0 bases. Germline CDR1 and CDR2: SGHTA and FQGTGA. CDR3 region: CASSFSDRDSRTDSNQPQHF. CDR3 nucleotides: TGTGCCAGCAGCTTCTCAGACCGGGACAGCCGTACTGATAGCAATCAGCCCCAGCATTTT. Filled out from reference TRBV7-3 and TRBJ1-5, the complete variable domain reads GAGVSQTPSNKVTEKGKYVELRCDPISGHTALYWYRQSLGQGPEFLIYFQGTGAADDSGLPNDRFFAVRPEGSVSTLKIQRTERGDSAVYLCASSFSDRDSRTDSNQPQHFGDGTRLSIL.

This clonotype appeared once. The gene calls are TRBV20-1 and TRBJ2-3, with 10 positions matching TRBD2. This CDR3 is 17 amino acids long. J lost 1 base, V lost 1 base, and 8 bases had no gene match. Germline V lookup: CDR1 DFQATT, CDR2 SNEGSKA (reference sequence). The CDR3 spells CSARGSGRISGTDTQYF. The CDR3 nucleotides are TGCAGTGCTAGAGGTAGCGGGAGGATAAGTGGCACAGATACGCAGTATTTT.

The CDR3 here is CASTPSGPITDTQYF. CDR3 in DNA: TGCGCCAGCACCCCGAGCGGCCCCATCACAGATACGCAGTATTTT. This sequence joins TRBV5-1 and TRBJ2-3; perhaps TRBD2 as D (5 bases). The V end was cut by 6 bases, the J end by 2 bases, with 16 bases between. Germline V gives CDR1 SGHRS, CDR2 YFSETQ. This CDR3 contains 15 residues. The complete variable domain, with remaining parts taken from reference TRBV5-1 and TRBJ2-3, reads KAGVTQTPRYLIKTRGQQVTLSCSPISGHRSVSWYQQTPGQGLQFLFEYFSETQRNKGNFPGRFSGRQFSNSRSEMNVSTLELGDSALYLCASTPSGPITDTQYFGPGTRLTVL.